This TCR beta chain was identified during a study of somatic mutations in cytotoxic T cells in rheumatoid arthritis. Findings and limits, study-wide: Clonality of CD8+ T cells, which was compared between rheumatoid arthritis patients and age-matched healthy controls, did not differ significantly. A largest CD8+ clone above 20% of CD8+ cells occurred in about an eighth of the roughly 60 patients.

This clone appeared once. Its antigen is not known. This CDR3 spans 15 amino acids. V lost 5 bases, J lost 4 bases, and 7 bases stayed unmatched. Germline V gene lookup returns CDR1 LNHDA and CDR2 SQIVND (reference sequence). Clones were sequenced by immunoSEQ multiplex PCR, and TCRdb holds only the in-frame ones, with some missing. The top ten clones hold around 10% of a sample with some 29,000 clones, about 87% of them seen once. Input material: CD8+ T cells sorted from blood. The chain links TRBV19 to TRBJ1-2, with 10 bases lining up with TRBD1. The TCR sequence derives from an adult with rheumatoid arthritis. In DNA, the CDR3 is TGTGCCAGTAGTGGCTGGACAGGGGGTGGCTATGGCTACACCTTC. It specifies CASSGWTGGGYGYTF.